This T cell receptor beta chain stems from a study of blood T cell repertoires in COVID-19. The wider study: Specimens from acute and convalescent COVID-19 originated in the United States, Italy and Spain. PBMCs, B-cell-depleted T cells, or T cells provided the cDNA or gDNA that made up the material.

This CDR3 contains 13 residues. Trimming removed 3 bases at V and 7 bases at J, with 12 bases between. The V gene's germline CDR1 is LGHNA and CDR2 YSLEER. Authors' methods: It was from reference gene primer amplification that nucleated cell counts were estimated. Clones were read by immunoSEQ multiplex PCR, and TCRdb kept only the in-frame ones, dropping some. That table is the source of V, J and clone size, and D and trimming were worked out from the DNA. This repertoire shows roughly 80,000 clones, 88% found once; its top ten account for roughly 6%. The chain combines TRBV4-3 with TRBJ1-1; D not certain. Sequenced input: peripheral blood. The sequence was obtained from a man between 45 and 60 years old with active COVID-19. The CDR3 is CASSHYRGGEAFF. CDR3 DNA sequence: TGCGCCAGCAGCCATTATCGGGGAGGTGAAGCTTTCTTT.